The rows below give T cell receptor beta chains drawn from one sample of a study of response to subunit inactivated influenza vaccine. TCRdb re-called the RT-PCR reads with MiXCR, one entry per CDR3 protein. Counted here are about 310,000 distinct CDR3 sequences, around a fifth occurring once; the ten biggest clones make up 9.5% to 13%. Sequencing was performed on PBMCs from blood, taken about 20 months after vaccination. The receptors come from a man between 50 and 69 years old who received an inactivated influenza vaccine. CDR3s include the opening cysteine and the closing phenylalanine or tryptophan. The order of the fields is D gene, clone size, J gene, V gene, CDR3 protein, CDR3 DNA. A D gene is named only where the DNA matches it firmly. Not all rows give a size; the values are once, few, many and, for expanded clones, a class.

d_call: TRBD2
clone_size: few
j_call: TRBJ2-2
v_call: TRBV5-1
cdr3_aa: CASSLSRQTKRGDTGELFF
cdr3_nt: TGCGCCAGCAGCTTGTCCCGTCAAACCAAGCGGGGGGATACCGGGGAGCTGTTTTTT

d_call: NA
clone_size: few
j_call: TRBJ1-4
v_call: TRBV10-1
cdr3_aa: CASSDTSKSEKLFF
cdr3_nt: TGCGCCAGCAGTGATACGTCTAAGTCTGAAAAACTGTTTTTT

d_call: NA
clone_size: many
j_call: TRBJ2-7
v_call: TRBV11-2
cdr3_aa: CASSLVDDSSYEQYF
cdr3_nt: TGTGCCAGCAGCTTAGTGGACGATAGCTCCTACGAGCAGTACTTC

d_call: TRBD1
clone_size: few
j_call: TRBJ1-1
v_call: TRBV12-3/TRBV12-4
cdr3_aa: CASSPLSPGGTEAFF
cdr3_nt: TGTGCCAGCAGTCCGCTCTCCCCAGGGGGCACTGAAGCTTTCTTT

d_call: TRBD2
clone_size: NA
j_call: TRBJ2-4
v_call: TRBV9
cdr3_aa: CASSERGSGKNIQYF
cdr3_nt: TGTGCCAGCAGCGAGCGGGGATCTGGCAAAAACATTCAGTACTTC

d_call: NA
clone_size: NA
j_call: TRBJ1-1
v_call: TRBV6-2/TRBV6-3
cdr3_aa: CASSPLGRFAMNTEAFF
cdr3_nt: TGTGCCAGCAGCCCCCTGGGCAGGTTCGCCATGAACACTGAAGCTTTCTTT

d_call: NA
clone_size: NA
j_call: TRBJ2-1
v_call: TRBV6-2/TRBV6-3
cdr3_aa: CASTARGSTNEQFF
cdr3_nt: TGTGCCAGCACGGCGAGGGGCAGTACCAATGAGCAGTTCTTC

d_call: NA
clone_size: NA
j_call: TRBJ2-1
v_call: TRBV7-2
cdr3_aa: CASSSETASSYNEQFF
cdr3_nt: TGTGCCAGCAGCTCCGAGACTGCTAGCTCCTACAATGAGCAGTTCTTC

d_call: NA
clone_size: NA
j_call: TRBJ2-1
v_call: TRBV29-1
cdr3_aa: CSVDRVRNEQFF
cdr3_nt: TGCAGCGTTGACAGGGTTCGGAATGAGCAGTTCTTC

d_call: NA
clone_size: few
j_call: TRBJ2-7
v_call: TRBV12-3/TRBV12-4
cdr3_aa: CASSLALRVRGNEQYF
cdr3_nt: TGTGCCAGCAGTTTAGCTCTCCGAGTCAGGGGTAACGAGCAGTACTTC

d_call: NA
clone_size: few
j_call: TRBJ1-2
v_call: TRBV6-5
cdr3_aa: CASSYSSGGGYGYTF
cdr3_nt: TGTGCCAGCAGTTACTCGAGCGGGGGAGGTTATGGCTACACCTTC

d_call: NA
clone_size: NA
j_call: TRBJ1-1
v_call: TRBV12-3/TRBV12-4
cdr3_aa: CASSRGGTLNTEAFF
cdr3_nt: TGTGCCAGCAGCCGGGGGGGCACTCTGAACACTGAAGCTTTCTTT

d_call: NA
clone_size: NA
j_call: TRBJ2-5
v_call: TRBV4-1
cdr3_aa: CASSQESTGGETQYF
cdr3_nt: TGCGCCAGCAGCCAAGAATCCACCGGCGGAGAGACCCAGTACTTC

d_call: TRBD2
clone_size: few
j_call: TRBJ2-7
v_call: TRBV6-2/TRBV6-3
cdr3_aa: CASSLFHGGASYEQYF
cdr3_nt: TGTGCCAGCAGTTTATTCCACGGGGGGGCCTCCTACGAGCAGTACTTC

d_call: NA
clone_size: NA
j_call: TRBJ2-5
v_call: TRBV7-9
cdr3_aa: CASSLNPQTQYF
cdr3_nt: TGTGCCAGCAGCTTGAACCCCCAGACCCAGTACTTC

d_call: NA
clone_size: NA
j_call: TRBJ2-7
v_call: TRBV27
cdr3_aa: CASSLYPNSYEQYF
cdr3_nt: TGTGCCAGCAGTTTGTACCCCAACTCCTACGAGCAGTACTTC

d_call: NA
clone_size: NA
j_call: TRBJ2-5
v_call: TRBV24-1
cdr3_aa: CATSDWSGPTDETQYF
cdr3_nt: TGTGCCACCAGTGATTGGTCGGGACCGACGGACGAGACCCAGTACTTC

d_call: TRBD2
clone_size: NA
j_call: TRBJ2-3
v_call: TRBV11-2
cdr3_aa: CASEDHPGTSGERTSTDTQYF
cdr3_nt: TGTGCCAGTGAAGACCACCCCGGGACTAGCGGGGAACGGACTAGCACAGATACGCAGTATTTT

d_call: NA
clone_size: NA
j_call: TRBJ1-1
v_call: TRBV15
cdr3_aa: CAISRVGVSEAFF
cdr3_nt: TGTGCCATCAGCAGAGTGGGGGTTTCTGAAGCTTTCTTT

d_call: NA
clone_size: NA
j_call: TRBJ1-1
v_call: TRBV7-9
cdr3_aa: CASSPYTGNTEAFF
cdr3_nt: TGTGCCAGCAGCCCCTACACAGGGAACACTGAAGCTTTCTTT

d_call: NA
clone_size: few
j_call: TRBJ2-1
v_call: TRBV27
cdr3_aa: CASSHPPFLGHNEQFF
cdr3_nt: TGTGCCAGCAGCCACCCCCCCTTTTTAGGCCACAATGAGCAGTTCTTC

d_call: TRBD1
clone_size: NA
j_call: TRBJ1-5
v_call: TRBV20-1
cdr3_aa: CSASRGQGPQHF
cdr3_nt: TGCAGTGCAAGCCGGGGACAGGGGCCCCAGCATTTT

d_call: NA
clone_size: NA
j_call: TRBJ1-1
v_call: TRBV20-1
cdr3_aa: CSARQELEMNTEAFF
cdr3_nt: TGCAGTGCTCGACAGGAGCTAGAGATGAACACTGAAGCTTTCTTT

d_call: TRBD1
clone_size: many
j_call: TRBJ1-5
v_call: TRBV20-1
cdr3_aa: CSARGRGLWNQPQHF
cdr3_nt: TGCAGTGCTAGAGGCAGGGGGCTATGGAATCAGCCCCAGCATTTT

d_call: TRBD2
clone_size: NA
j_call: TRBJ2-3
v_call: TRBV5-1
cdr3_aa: CASSLRLRETDTQYF
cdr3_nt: TGCGCCAGCAGCTTGAGGCTGCGGGAGACAGATACGCAGTATTTT

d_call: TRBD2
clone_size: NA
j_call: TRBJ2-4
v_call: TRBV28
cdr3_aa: CASSSPPREGIQYF
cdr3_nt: TGTGCCAGCAGTTCACCTCCCCGGGAGGGCATTCAGTACTTC

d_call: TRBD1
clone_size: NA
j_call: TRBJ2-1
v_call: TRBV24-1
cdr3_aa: CATRDRGHSNEQFF
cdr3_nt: TGTGCCACCAGGGACAGGGGCCATTCCAATGAGCAGTTCTTC